This TCR beta chain derives from a study of cytotoxic CD8 clonotypes in ibrutinib-treated CLL. Assay used: immunoSEQ multiplex PCR; TCRdb lists only in-frame clones, some missing. The data hold 50,000 to 65,000 clones, with over 60% observed a single time. Findings and caveats of the study: Public clonotypes showed up rarely, and on treatment they shrank or held steady.

The germline V gene encodes CDR1 MNHNY and CDR2 SVGAGI (reference sequence). CDR3 length: 14 residues. The V end lost 4 bases, the J end lost 0 bases, and 7 bases lay between the germline ends. Notes on this clone: Its antigen remains unidentified.

The receptor's source is a human donor with chronic lymphocytic leukemia. Source: PBMCs, taken after 12 months of ibrutinib treatment. The chain is built from TRBV6-6 and TRBJ1-5; the D is unclear. The CDR3 DNA follows: TGTGCCAGCAGTTCACACTATAGCAATCAGCCCCAGCATTTT. Amino acids: CASSSHYSNQPQHF.